This T cell receptor (beta chain) was identified during a study of Ad26.COV2.S vaccination and SARS-CoV-2 variants. Study overall: Among those in the COV1001 Ad26.COV2.S trial arm was the donor.

Indicated treatment: some 19 received Ad26.COV2.S at low or high dose, single or two shots; five or six received placebo; per-sample allocation not given. Collection of samples fell on day 63 after the first vaccine or placebo injection. An 18-55-year-old adult in Boston served as donor. Immunization relied on an Ad26 vector, which expressed Wuhan-strain SARS-CoV-2 spike. Germline CDR1 MDHEN, CDR2 SYDVKM. V was pared by 7 bases and J by 0 bases, with 10 bases of the junction left unmatched. The CDR3 is 16 residues long. Whole-study findings and limits: The study found similar non-spike TCR breadth in vaccine and placebo recipients.

There are a few counts of this clone. Its target is unknown. TCRdb's table, derived via immunoSEQ multiplex PCR, lists solely in-frame clones and lacks some. The table shows 400,000 to 450,000 clones, with 80% to 95% occurring only once. This sequence joins TRBV28 and TRBJ1-2, with 8 bases identical to TRBD1. Specimen: peripheral blood, collected in a trial of Ad26.COV2.S vaccine versus placebo. The TCR originated in a person aged 18-60 years who received the Ad26.COV2.S COVID-19 vaccine or a placebo. The CDR3 here is CASTSPETGANYGYTF. CDR3 nucleotides: TGTGCCAGCACCTCCCCGGAGACAGGGGCTAACTATGGCTACACCTTC.